The following is a TCR beta chain sequence with its context. Clones were read by immunoSEQ multiplex PCR, and TCRdb kept only the in-frame ones, dropping some. The sample has 410,000 or so clones; around 86% are singletons. This specimen belongs to a study of blood T cell repertoires in COVID-19. Trimming at V came to 1 base and at J to 8 bases, leaving 4 bases not matched to a gene. Germline-derived CDR1 and CDR2 are LGHDT and YNNKEL (reference sequence). The CDR3 consists of 13 residues. The rearrangement uses TRBV3-1 (or the pseudogene TRBV3-2) and TRBJ1-2; 7 bases agree with TRBD1. This receptor was identified in a woman aged 25 to 39 with active or convalescent COVID-19. Source material: peripheral blood. CDR3 residues: CASSQGQGWGYTF. The CDR3 DNA is TGTGCCAGCAGCCAAGGACAGGGCTGGGGCTACACCTTC.